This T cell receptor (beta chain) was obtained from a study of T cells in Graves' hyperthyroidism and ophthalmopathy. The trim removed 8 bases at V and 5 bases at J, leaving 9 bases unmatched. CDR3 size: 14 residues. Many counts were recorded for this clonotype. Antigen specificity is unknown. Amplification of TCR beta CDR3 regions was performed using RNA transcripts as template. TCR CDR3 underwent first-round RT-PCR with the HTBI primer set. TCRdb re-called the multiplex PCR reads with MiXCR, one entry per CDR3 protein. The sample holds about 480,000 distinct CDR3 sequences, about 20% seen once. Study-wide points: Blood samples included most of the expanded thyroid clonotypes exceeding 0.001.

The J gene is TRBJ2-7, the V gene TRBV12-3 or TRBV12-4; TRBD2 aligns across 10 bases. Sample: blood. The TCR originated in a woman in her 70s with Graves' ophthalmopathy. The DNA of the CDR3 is TGTGCCAGCGGCAGGACTAGCGGAATGAACGAGCAGTACTTC. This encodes CASGRTSGMNEQYF.